The sequence of this T cell receptor (beta chain) was determined in a study of cytomegalovirus exposure and HLA in healthy donors. The study's findings and limits: Per a later analysis, roughly 17,000 TCR beta sequences showed association with HLA alleles at 0.05 false discovery rate. Earlier analysis yielded a pattern in which most TCR beta V segments were productive about 90% or about 30% of the time.

This clone has a handful of counts. Its antigen is unidentified. The V gene's germline CDR1 is SGHAT and CDR2 FQNNGV. The CDR3 covers 17 residues. V was pared by 6 bases and J by 1 base, with 16 bases between. 60 Vbeta and 13 Jbeta primers were used in PCR. Profiled with immunoSEQ multiplex PCR; TCRdb holds only in-frame clones, not every one. The sample records about 120,000 clones, around 79% being singletons. The chain joins TRBV11-2 to TRBJ2-6; TRBD1 is a possible D gene (6 bases). Sequenced material: PBMCs. The receptor's source is a woman aged 40 to 55 in good health and CMV-seronegative. This CDR3 reads CASSPVWQGSGANVLTF. In nucleotides, the CDR3 is TGTGCCAGCAGTCCCGTCTGGCAGGGGTCTGGGGCCAACGTCCTGACTTTC.